A selection of T cell receptor beta chains follows, all from one sample in a study of cytomegalovirus exposure and HLA in healthy donors. Sequencing used immunoSEQ multiplex PCR; TCRdb keeps in-frame clones, though not all of them. The sample lists approximately 200,000 clones; approximately 85% were seen once. The sequenced material came from PBMCs. These TCRs come from a girl aged 5-17 years in good health and CMV-seropositive. Each CDR3 is given without its conserved first and last residue.

>TRBV11-2|TRBJ1-6
ASSEGGRSPLH
>TRBV15|TRBJ1-6
ATSGTPNSPLH
>TRBV6-5|TRBJ2-1
ASSYSPSGGNNEQF
>TRBV27|TRBJ1-2
ASNPRLGANYGYT
>TRBV15|TRBJ2-7
ATSRPQGPSYEQY
>TRBV5-4|TRBJ2-7
ASSPGGSYEQY
>TRBV5-1|TRBJ2-7
ASSSTGPRDYEQY
>TRBV7-9|TRBJ2-4
ASSSELAGKNIQY
>TRBV6-5|TRBJ2-5
ASSYFDREGETQY
>TRBV6-1|TRBJ1-5
ASSEAPGPQH
>TRBV12-5|TRBJ1-6
ASGQGISPLH
>TRBV7-2|TRBJ1-1
ASSLDSGRATEAF
>TRBV19|TRBJ1-6
ASRTGTELSPLH
>TRBV5-1|TRBJ2-3
ASSSGLAGGVDTQY
>TRBV11-3|TRBJ2-1
ASSLGLAGDEQF
>TRBV6-1|TRBJ1-5
ASRTGLVQPQH
>TRBV11-3|TRBJ1-4
ASRGQQGEKLF
>TRBV29-1|TRBJ1-1
SAEGAGEFTEAF
>TRBV11-2|TRBJ2-7
ASTSWGGSYEQY
>TRBV10-3|TRBJ2-7
AIGSSSDLREQY
>TRBV5-6|TRBJ2-7
ASSTRTGQGISYEQY
>TRBV19|TRBJ1-4
ASSMQALARANEKLF